This paragraph covers one TCR beta chain sequence. This record comes from a study of T cell repertoires in ileal Crohn's disease. TCRB immunosequencing input was roughly 530 nanograms of biopsy DNA per sample. Libraries were prepared by immunoSEQ multiplex PCR; TCRdb keeps only in-frame clonotypes and omits some of them. The sample carries tens of thousands of clones, about 88% recorded once. Noted time point: neoterminal ileum biopsy at postoperative endoscopy, about 6 months after surgery. The germline V gene has CDR1 MDHEN and CDR2 SYDVKM. The CDR3 spans 15 residues. With 3 bases clipped from V and 4 bases from J, the junction kept 6 bases outside the gene matches.

The sequence derives from an adult with Crohn's disease. The sample comprised ileal tissue. The chain couples TRBV28 to TRBJ1-5, with 7 bases lining up with TRBD1. The CDR3 spells CASSLMGRGNQPQHF. CDR3 in DNA: TGTGCCAGCAGTTTGATGGGCAGGGGGAATCAGCCCCAGCATTTT.